Listed below are T cell receptor beta chains from one sample, sequenced in a study of early T cells in non-severe SARS-CoV-2 infection. Via MiXCR, TCRdb re-called the 5' RACE reads, giving one row per CDR3 protein. Found here are around 44,000 distinct CDR3 sequences, around 6.5% of them singletons; the top ten hold 20%. The sequences come from whole blood, collected at baseline. Receptors originate from an adult who was a healthcare worker with PCR-confirmed SARS-CoV-2 infection or an uninfected control (not recorded which). Both conserved end residues are part of each CDR3. D genes are given only for firm matches. Size is omitted from some rows. Given values are once, few, many or a class for expanded clones.

V: TRBV12-2; J: TRBJ2-5; D: -; size: many; DNA: TGTGCAAGTCGCTTAGTGCGAGAGACCCAGTACTTC; CDR3: CASRLVRETQYF
V: TRBV7-8; J: TRBJ2-7; D: TRBD2; size: many; DNA: TGTGCCAGCAGCTTAGCGACTAGCGAATTCTACGAGCAGTACTTC; CDR3: CASSLATSEFYEQYF
V: TRBV24-1; J: TRBJ2-1; D: TRBD2; size: -; DNA: TGTGCCACCACCAGCGGGAGGTCATATGATGAGCAGTTCTTC; CDR3: CATTSGRSYDEQFF
V: TRBV12-3/TRBV12-4; J: TRBJ1-1; D: -; size: -; DNA: TGTGCCAGCAGCGACGCGGGCGCTGAAGCTTTCTTT; CDR3: CASSDAGAEAFF
V: TRBV10-2; J: TRBJ1-2; D: -; size: few; DNA: TGCGCCAGCAGTGAGGGTGGTTTATACTTC; CDR3: CASSEGGLYF
V: TRBV7-8; J: TRBJ2-3; D: TRBD2; size: many; DNA: TGTGCCAGCAGCTTTTTGACTAGCACCGGCACGCAGTATTTT; CDR3: CASSFLTSTGTQYF
V: TRBV18; J: TRBJ1-1; D: -; size: -; DNA: TGTGCCAGCTCACCTCTAACTAAAGCTTTCTTT; CDR3: CASSPLTKAFF
V: TRBV12-3/TRBV12-4; J: TRBJ1-1; D: -; size: -; DNA: TGTGCCAGCAGTTTTGAAAGGGGGATCTCTGAAGCTTTCTTT; CDR3: CASSFERGISEAFF
V: TRBV18; J: TRBJ2-5; D: TRBD1; size: many; DNA: TGTGCCAGCTCACCGCTGACAGGGAATAGAGAGACCCAGTACTTC; CDR3: CASSPLTGNRETQYF
V: TRBV7-6; J: TRBJ2-1; D: -; size: many; DNA: TGTGCCAGCAGCCCACAAACTCCGACAGTAGGCCTCGGCGGCCCGTACAATGAGCAGTTCTTC; CDR3: CASSPQTPTVGLGGPYNEQFF
V: TRBV13; J: TRBJ2-4; D: -; size: many; DNA: TGTGCCAGCAGCCGGACTGACCAGAGCATTCAGTACTTC; CDR3: CASSRTDQSIQYF
V: TRBV7-9; J: TRBJ2-2; D: -; size: many; DNA: TGTGCCAGCAGCTTATGGTCCACAGGCTCCACCGGGGAGCTGTTTTTT; CDR3: CASSLWSTGSTGELFF
V: TRBV29-1; J: TRBJ2-7; D: -; size: few; DNA: TGCAGCGTGACCCTAAACTACGAGCAGTACTTC; CDR3: CSVTLNYEQYF
V: TRBV7-9; J: TRBJ2-5; D: -; size: few; DNA: TGTGCCAGCAGCTTCAAAGGCAGGCCGGAGACCCAGTACTTC; CDR3: CASSFKGRPETQYF
V: TRBV4-2; J: TRBJ2-7; D: TRBD2; size: -; DNA: TGTGCCAGCAGCCAAGATAGTGGGCGGGAGGGATCCTACGAGCAGTACTTC; CDR3: CASSQDSGREGSYEQYF
V: TRBV11-2; J: TRBJ2-1; D: -; size: -; DNA: TGTGCCAGCAGCCTATGGGGGAACCTTAACAATGAGCAGTTCTTC; CDR3: CASSLWGNLNNEQFF
V: TRBV20-1; J: TRBJ2-1; D: TRBD2; size: many; DNA: TGCAGTGCTAGTGGGGTTGCGGGAGACCGGAACAATGAGCAGTTCTTC; CDR3: CSASGVAGDRNNEQFF
V: TRBV4-3; J: TRBJ2-5; D: -; size: -; DNA: TGCGCCAGCAGCCAAGATCAGACAACTCAAGAGACCCAGTACTTC; CDR3: CASSQDQTTQETQYF
V: TRBV2; J: TRBJ2-3; D: -; size: medium-sized; DNA: TGTGCCAGCAGTGAGGGACTTACTAGCACAGATACGCAGTATTTT; CDR3: CASSEGLTSTDTQYF
V: TRBV12-3/TRBV12-4; J: TRBJ2-1; D: -; size: -; DNA: TGTGCCAGCAGTTTCCTAGTAGCCCCTCATACCAATGAGCAGTTCTTC; CDR3: CASSFLVAPHTNEQFF
V: TRBV12-3/TRBV12-4; J: TRBJ2-3; D: TRBD2; size: -; DNA: TGTGCCAGCAGTCCACGGACTAGCGCCCTGACAGATACGCAGTATTTT; CDR3: CASSPRTSALTDTQYF
V: TRBV11-3; J: TRBJ2-6; D: -; size: few; DNA: TGTGCCAGCAGCTCGACAGGAGGGCCTGGGGCCAACGTCCTGACTTTC; CDR3: CASSSTGGPGANVLTF
V: TRBV5-5; J: TRBJ2-7; D: -; size: many; DNA: TGTGCCAGCAGCTTGGTAGGCAGCTACGAGCAGTACTTC; CDR3: CASSLVGSYEQYF
V: TRBV11-2; J: TRBJ2-1; D: -; size: few; DNA: TGTGCCAGCAGGTGGACGGAGAATTACAATGAGCAGTTCTTC; CDR3: CASRWTENYNEQFF
V: TRBV11-2; J: TRBJ2-2; D: -; size: few; DNA: TGTGCCAGCAGCCCCCTAAGGGGGACCGGGGAGCTGTTTTTT; CDR3: CASSPLRGTGELFF
V: TRBV11-2; J: TRBJ2-3; D: -; size: many; DNA: TGTGCCAGCAGCTCGTCCACAGATACGCAGTATTTT; CDR3: CASSSSTDTQYF
V: TRBV6-6; J: TRBJ1-5; D: -; size: many; DNA: TGTGCCAGCAGTTACGCGGGGAAGAATCAGCCCCAGCATTTT; CDR3: CASSYAGKNQPQHF
V: TRBV4-2; J: TRBJ2-1; D: TRBD2; size: few; DNA: TGTGCCAGCAGCCAAGGGGGAGGACTAGGCCCCAATGAGCAGTTCTTC; CDR3: CASSQGGGLGPNEQFF
V: TRBV4-2; J: TRBJ2-2; D: -; size: few; DNA: TGTGCCAGCAGCCAATACTCCGGGGAGCTGTTTTTT; CDR3: CASSQYSGELFF
V: TRBV5-6; J: TRBJ2-7; D: -; size: -; DNA: TGTGCCAGCAGCAGAATATCGACCTCCGGGGCCTACGAGCAGTACTTC; CDR3: CASSRISTSGAYEQYF
V: TRBV29-1; J: TRBJ1-1; D: TRBD1; size: many; DNA: TGCAGCGTCCCGAGACAGGGGTTAACGGAAGCTTTCTTT; CDR3: CSVPRQGLTEAFF
V: TRBV10-3; J: TRBJ1-4; D: -; size: -; DNA: TGTGCCATCAGTGTCGGGGGCGCAGATGAAAAACTGTTTTTT; CDR3: CAISVGGADEKLFF
V: TRBV19; J: TRBJ2-6; D: -; size: few; DNA: TGTGCCAGTAGTATCAAGATTGCCGCTTTCTCTGGGGCCAACGTCCTGACTTTC; CDR3: CASSIKIAAFSGANVLTF
V: TRBV5-1; J: TRBJ1-4; D: -; size: -; DNA: TGCGCCAGCAGCGTAGACCGGGCCCGCGAAAAACTGTTTTTT; CDR3: CASSVDRAREKLFF
V: TRBV5-1; J: TRBJ1-2; D: -; size: -; DNA: TGCGCCAGCAGCTTGAGGGGACAAGGAAGGGCTGGCTACACCTTC; CDR3: CASSLRGQGRAGYTF
V: TRBV5-1; J: TRBJ1-3; D: -; size: few; DNA: TGCGCCAGCAGCTTGTACGGATCCTCTGGAAACACCATATATTTT; CDR3: CASSLYGSSGNTIYF
V: TRBV12-3/TRBV12-4; J: TRBJ2-5; D: TRBD1; size: few; DNA: TGTGCCAGCAGTTTAGGGACAGGGAAAGGGACCCAGTACTTC; CDR3: CASSLGTGKGTQYF
V: TRBV5-4; J: TRBJ1-1; D: -; size: -; DNA: TGTGCCAGCAGCTTGGCCAACACTGAAGCTTTCTTT; CDR3: CASSLANTEAFF